The present entry profiles one T cell receptor (beta chain) with its context. This record belongs to a study of blood T cell repertoires in COVID-19. The wider study: COVID-19 samples, acute and convalescent, were from the United States, Italy and Spain. T cells, B-cell-depleted T cells, or PBMCs provided the cDNA or gDNA that served as material.

Trimming pared 2 bases from V and 3 bases from J, leaving 6 bases between. This CDR3 is 13 amino acids long. Germline V gene data show CDR1 as SGHRS and CDR2 as YFSETQ. Original processing notes: Cell counts per sample came from amplifying reference gene primers. The data were produced by immunoSEQ multiplex PCR, yet TCRdb's version contains in-frame clones alone and is incomplete. D and trimming come from the DNA, and the V and J calls and clone size come from that table. Counted here are under 200,000 clones, less than 90% occurring once; the ten biggest clones make up 0.7% to 0.8%. The chain has TRBV5-1 and TRBJ2-1, with D possibly being TRBD1 (5 bases). Sequencing was performed on peripheral blood. This sequence originates from a woman aged 70-85 years with acute or convalescent COVID-19. CDR3 nucleotide sequence: TGCGCCAGCAGCTTAACAGGCTACAATGAGCAGTTCTTC. Amino acid sequence: CASSLTGYNEQFF.